The clone carrying this TCR beta chain has a handful of counts. Its antigen is currently unknown. This sample is part of a study of early T cells in non-severe SARS-CoV-2 infection. Study summary: Sequencing was performed on bulk RNA from unsorted whole blood, leaving chains unpaired.

Trimming cost V 7 bases and J 1 base, with 22 bases left between them. Germline CDR1 and CDR2: MNHNY and SVGAGI (reference sequence). CDR3 length equals 17 residues. Individual cDNA molecules carried attached unique molecular identifiers. Each CDR3 protein gets one entry after TCRdb re-called the 5' RACE reads with MiXCR. This sample carries around 82,000 distinct CDR3 sequences, around 15% of them seen once, and the ten largest clones take less than 0.6%. General study results and limits: The VDJdb matching leaned toward anti-spike CD8 responses and overlooked private and CD4 specificities.

The V call is TRBV6-6, the J call TRBJ1-1; maybe TRBD1 (6 bases). The receptor comes from an adult who was a healthcare worker with PCR-confirmed SARS-CoV-2 infection or an uninfected control (not recorded which). Sequencing was done on a sample of whole blood. CDR3 region: CASTGGGLSFSNTEAFF. CDR3 coding DNA: TGTGCCAGCACCGGGGGGGGGCTAAGTTTTTCGAACACTGAAGCTTTCTTT.